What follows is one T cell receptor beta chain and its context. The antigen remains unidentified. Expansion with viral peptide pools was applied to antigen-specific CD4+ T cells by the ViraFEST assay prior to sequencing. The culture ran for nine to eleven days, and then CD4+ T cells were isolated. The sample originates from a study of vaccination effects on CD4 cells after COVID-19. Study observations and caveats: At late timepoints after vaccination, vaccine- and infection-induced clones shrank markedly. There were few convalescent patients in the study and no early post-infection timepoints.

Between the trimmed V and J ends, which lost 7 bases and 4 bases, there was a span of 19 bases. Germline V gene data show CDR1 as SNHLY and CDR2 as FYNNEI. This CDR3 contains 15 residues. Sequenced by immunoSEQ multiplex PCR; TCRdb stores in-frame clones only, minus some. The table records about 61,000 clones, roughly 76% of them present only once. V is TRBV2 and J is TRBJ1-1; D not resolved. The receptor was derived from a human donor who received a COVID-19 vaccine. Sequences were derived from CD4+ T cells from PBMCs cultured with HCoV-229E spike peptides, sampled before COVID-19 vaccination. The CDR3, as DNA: TGTGCCAGCACTGCCTCGGAATTCGGGAGCACTGAAGCTTTCTTT. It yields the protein CASTASEFGSTEAFF.